Sequencing of this T cell receptor (beta chain) was carried out in a study of OX40 agonist ivuxolimab in advanced cancers. This CDR3 spans 17 amino acids. CDR1 is SGDLS and CDR2 is YYNGEE in the germline V gene. J gave up 6 bases and V 4 bases, and 12 bases lay outside the gene matches. This clone was detected only once. Produced via immunoSEQ multiplex PCR; TCRdb's table is partial and in-frame only. The sample includes roughly 70,000 clones, 65% to 90% of them seen just once. The clonotype comes from an adult with an advanced solid tumor such as melanoma, head and neck, liver or kidney cancer. This chain links TRBV9 with TRBJ2-3; 12 bases are shared with TRBD1. Sequencing was performed on CD4+ or CD8+ T cells sorted from blood, taken in a trial of the OX40 agonist ivuxolimab. Written as DNA, the CDR3 is TGTGCCAGCAGCCTCAGGCAGGGACAGGGGGCTGGGGATACGCAGTATTTT. Translation: CASSLRQGQGAGDTQYF.